The source of this T cell receptor (beta chain) is a study of cytomegalovirus exposure and HLA in healthy donors. General study findings and limits: Links to common viral pathogens appeared, in a later analysis, for several of the most significant clusters. From TCR beta sequences, most subjects' HLA-A and HLA-B alleles were reportedly predicted accurately. According to the study, roughly 160 TCR beta chains were cytomegalovirus-associated.

CDR3 length equals 15 residues. Losses at the gene ends were 4 bases for V and 2 bases for J; bases not matched to a gene: 3. Germline V gene data show CDR1 as SGHVS and CDR2 as FQNEAQ. This PCR relied on a set of 60 Vbeta primers and 13 Jbeta primers. Sequenced by immunoSEQ multiplex PCR; TCRdb stores in-frame clones only, minus some. In the table there are roughly 100,000 clones, around 65% of which are singletons. Of note for this clone: The antigen remains unidentified.

This clonotype was sampled from a woman between 50 and 59 years old in good health and CMV-seronegative. The source material was PBMCs. V is TRBV7-8 and J is TRBJ1-4; 8 bases match TRBD1. CDR3 sequence reads: CASSYRTGTNEKLFF. Written as DNA, the CDR3 is TGTGCCAGCAGCTACCGGACAGGGACTAATGAAAAACTGTTTTTT. Variable domain in full (rest from reference TRBV7-8 and TRBJ1-4): GAGVSQSPRYKVAKRGQDVALRCDPISGHVSLFWYQQALGQGPEFLTYFQNEAQLDKSGLPSDRFFAERPEGSVSTLKIQRTQQEDSAVYLCASSYRTGTNEKLFFGSGTQLSVL.